This T cell receptor (beta chain) originates from a study of T cell changes during pregnancy in multiple sclerosis. Data came from immunoSEQ multiplex PCR; TCRdb stores just in-frame clones and leaves some out. This sample yields under 35,000 clones, of which 90% are seen a single time; under 0.75% belongs to the top ten. With 10 bases removed from V and 9 bases from J, the gap between germline ends came to 13 bases. The V gene's germline CDR1 is MDHEN and CDR2 SYDVKM. The CDR3 totals 11 residues. The input for sequencing was CD4+ T cells from peripheral blood mononuclear cells, taken in the third trimester of pregnancy. The TCR was taken from a female donor in good health, enrolled as a control in a pregnancy study. This sequence joins TRBV28 and TRBJ2-1, with D tentatively TRBD2 (6 bases). CDR3 sequence (DNA): TGTGCCACCGAGCGGGCGACTGAGCAGTTCTTC. Translation gives CATERATEQFF. The full variable domain, with the rest looked up from reference TRBV28 and TRBJ2-1, is DVKVTQSSRYLVKRTGEKVFLECVQDMDHENMFWYRQDPGLGLRLIYFSYDVKMKEKGDIPEGYSVSREKKERFSLILESASTNQTSMYLCATERATEQFFGPGTRLTVL.